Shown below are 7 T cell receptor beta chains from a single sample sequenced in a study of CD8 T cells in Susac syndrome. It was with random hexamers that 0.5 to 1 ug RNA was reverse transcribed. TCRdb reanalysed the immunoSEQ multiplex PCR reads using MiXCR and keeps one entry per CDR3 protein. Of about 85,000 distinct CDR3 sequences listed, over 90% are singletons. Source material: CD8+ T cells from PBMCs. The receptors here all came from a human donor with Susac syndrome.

CDR3 in DNA: TGTGCCAGCAGCTTTGAGGGGTTCTATGGCTACACCTTC. Protein sequence: CASSFEGFYGYTF. The chain couples TRBV7-9 to TRBJ1-2, with a weak D call TRBD1 (5 bases). CDR3 length: 13 amino acids. The V end was cut by 3 bases, the J end by 4 bases, with 9 bases between. Germline V gene data show CDR1 as SEHNR and CDR2 as FQNEAQ (reference sequence).

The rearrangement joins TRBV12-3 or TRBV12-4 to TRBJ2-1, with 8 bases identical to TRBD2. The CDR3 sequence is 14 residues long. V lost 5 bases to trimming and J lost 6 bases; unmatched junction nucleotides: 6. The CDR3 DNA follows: TGTGCCAGCAGTATCGGTACTAGCGGCAATGAGCAGTTCTTC. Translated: CASSIGTSGNEQFF.

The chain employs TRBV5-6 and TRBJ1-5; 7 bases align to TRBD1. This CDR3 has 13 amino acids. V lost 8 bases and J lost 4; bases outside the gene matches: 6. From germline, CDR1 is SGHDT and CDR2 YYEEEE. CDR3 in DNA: TGTGCCAGTAGCCTACAGGGGAATCAGCCCCAGCATTTT. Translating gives CASSLQGNQPQHF.

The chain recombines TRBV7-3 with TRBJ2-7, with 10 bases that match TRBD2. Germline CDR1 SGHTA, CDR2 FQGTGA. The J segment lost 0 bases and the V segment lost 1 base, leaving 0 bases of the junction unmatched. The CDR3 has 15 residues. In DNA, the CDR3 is TGTGCCAGCAGCTTAATAGCGGGAGGCTCCTACGAGCAGTACTTC. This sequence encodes CASSLIAGGSYEQYF.

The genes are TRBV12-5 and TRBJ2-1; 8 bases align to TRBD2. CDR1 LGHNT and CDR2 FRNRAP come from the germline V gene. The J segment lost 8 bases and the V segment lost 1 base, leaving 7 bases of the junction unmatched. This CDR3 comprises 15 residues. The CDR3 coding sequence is TGTGCTAGTGGTTTGGCCCAGGGACTAGAGCATGAGCAGTTCTTC. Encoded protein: CASGLAQGLEHEQFF. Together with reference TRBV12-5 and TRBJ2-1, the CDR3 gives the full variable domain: DARVTQTPRHKVTEMGQEVTMRCQPILGHNTVFWYRQTMMQGLELLAYFRNRAPLDDSGMPKDRFSAEMPDATLATLKIQPSEPRDSAVYFCASGLAQGLEHEQFFGPGTRLTVL.

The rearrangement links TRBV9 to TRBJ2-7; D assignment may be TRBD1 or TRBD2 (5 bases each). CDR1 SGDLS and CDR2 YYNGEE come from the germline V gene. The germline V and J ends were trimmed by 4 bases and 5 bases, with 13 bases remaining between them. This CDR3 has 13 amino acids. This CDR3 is CASSPGTDDEQYF. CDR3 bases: TGTGCCAGCAGCCCAGGGACCGATGACGAGCAGTACTTC.

CDR3 DNA sequence: TGTGCCAGCAGTTACGGGACAGGGTACGAGCAGTTCTTC. Protein sequence: CASSYGTGYEQFF. V usage is TRBV6-5 and J usage is TRBJ2-1, with 9 bases matching TRBD1. V gave up 2 bases and J gave up 10 bases; unmatched junction bases: 3. In germline, CDR1 is MNHEY, CDR2 SVGAGI. The CDR3 is 13 residues long.